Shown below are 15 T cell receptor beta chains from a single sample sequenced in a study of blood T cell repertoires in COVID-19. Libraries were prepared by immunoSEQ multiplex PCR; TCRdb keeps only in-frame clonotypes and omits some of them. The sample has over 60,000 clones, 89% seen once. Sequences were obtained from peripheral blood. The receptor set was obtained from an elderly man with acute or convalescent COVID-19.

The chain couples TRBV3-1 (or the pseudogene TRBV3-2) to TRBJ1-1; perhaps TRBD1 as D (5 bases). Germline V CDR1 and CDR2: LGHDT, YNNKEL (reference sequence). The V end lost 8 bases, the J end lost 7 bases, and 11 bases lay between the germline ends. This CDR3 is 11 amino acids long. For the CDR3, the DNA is TGTGCCAGCGGGATAGGGGTTGAAGCTTTCTTT. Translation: CASGIGVEAFF.

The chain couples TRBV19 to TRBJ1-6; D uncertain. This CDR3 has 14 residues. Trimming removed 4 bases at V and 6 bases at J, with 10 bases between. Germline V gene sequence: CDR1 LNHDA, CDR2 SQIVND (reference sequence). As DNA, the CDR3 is TGTGCCAGTAGTAGAACCGCCGGTAATTCACCCCTCCACTTT. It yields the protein CASSRTAGNSPLHF. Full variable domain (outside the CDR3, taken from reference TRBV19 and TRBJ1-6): DGGITQSPKYLFRKEGQNVTLSCEQNLNHDAMYWYRQDPGQGLRLIYYSQIVNDFQKGDIAEGYSVSREKKESFPLTVTSAQKNPTAFYLCASSRTAGNSPLHFGNGTRLTVT.

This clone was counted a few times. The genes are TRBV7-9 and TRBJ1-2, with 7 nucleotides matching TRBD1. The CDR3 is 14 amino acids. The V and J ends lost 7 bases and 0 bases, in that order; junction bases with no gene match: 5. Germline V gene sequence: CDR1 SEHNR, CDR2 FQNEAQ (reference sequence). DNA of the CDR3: TGTGCCAGCACCCAAACAGGGGCTAACTATGGCTACACCTTC. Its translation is CASTQTGANYGYTF.

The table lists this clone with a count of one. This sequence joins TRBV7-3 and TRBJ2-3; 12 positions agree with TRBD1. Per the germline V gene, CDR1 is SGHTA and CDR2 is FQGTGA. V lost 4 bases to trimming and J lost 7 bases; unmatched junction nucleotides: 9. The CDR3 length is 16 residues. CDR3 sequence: CASSYWGQGAANTQYF. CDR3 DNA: TGTGCCAGCAGCTATTGGGGACAGGGGGCCGCTAATACGCAGTATTTT.

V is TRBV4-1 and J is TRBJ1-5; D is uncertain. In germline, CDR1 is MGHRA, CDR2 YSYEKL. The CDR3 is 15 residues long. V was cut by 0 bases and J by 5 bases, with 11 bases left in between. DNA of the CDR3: TGCGCCAGCAGCCAAGATCTCGGCAGCGATCAGCCCCAGCATTTT. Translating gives CASSQDLGSDQPQHF.

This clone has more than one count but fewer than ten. As DNA, the CDR3 is TGTGCCAGTAGTATCGGTGAGTTGAACACTGAAGCTTTCTTT. Protein product: CASSIGELNTEAFF. J is TRBJ1-1 and V is TRBV19; D uncertain. This CDR3 comprises 14 residues. V lost 3 bases to trimming and J lost 0 bases, with 8 bases between them. Germline V gene lookup returns CDR1 LNHDA and CDR2 SQIVND (reference sequence). Drawing the rest from reference TRBV19 and TRBJ1-1, the complete variable domain is DGGITQSPKYLFRKEGQNVTLSCEQNLNHDAMYWYRQDPGQGLRLIYYSQIVNDFQKGDIAEGYSVSREKKESFPLTVTSAQKNPTAFYLCASSIGELNTEAFFGQGTRLTVV.

The CDR3 nucleotides read TGTGCCACCAGCAGAGTAGACAATGAGCAGTTCTTC. It is translated as CATSRVDNEQFF. The chain joins TRBV15 to TRBJ2-1; D uncertain. Germline-derived CDR1 and CDR2 are LNHNV and YYDKDF (reference sequence). V was clipped by 1 base and J by 5 bases, with 3 bases between them. CDR3 length equals 12 residues.

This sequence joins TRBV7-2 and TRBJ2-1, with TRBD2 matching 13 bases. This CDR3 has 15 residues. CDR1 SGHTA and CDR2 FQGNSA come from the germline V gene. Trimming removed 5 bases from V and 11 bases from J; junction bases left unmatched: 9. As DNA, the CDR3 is TGTGCCAGCAGCCTAGATGGACTAGCGGGGGCCCAGCAGTTCTTC. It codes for CASSLDGLAGAQQFF.

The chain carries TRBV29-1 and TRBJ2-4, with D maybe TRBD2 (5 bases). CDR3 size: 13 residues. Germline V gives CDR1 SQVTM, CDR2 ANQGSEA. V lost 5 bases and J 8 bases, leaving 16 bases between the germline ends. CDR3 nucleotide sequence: TGCAGCGTTCTGGACTTTAAGTGGGACATTCAGTACTTC. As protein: CSVLDFKWDIQYF.

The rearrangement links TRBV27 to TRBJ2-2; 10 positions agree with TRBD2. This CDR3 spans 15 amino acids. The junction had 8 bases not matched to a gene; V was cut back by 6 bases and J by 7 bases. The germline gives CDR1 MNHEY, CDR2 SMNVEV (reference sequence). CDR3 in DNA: TGTGCCAGCAGCTTCAGCGGGAGGGTCGTCGGGGAGCTGTTTTTT. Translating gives CASSFSGRVVGELFF.

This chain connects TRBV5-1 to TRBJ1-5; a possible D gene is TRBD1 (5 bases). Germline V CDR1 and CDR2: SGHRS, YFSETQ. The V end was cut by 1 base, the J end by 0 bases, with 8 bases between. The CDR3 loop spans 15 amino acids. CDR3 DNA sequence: TGCGCCAGCAGCTTGACAGGAGATAGCAATCAGCCCCAGCATTTT. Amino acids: CASSLTGDSNQPQHF. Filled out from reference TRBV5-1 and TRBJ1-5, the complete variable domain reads KAGVTQTPRYLIKTRGQQVTLSCSPISGHRSVSWYQQTPGQGLQFLFEYFSETQRNKGNFPGRFSGRQFSNSRSEMNVSTLELGDSALYLCASSLTGDSNQPQHFGDGTRLSIL.

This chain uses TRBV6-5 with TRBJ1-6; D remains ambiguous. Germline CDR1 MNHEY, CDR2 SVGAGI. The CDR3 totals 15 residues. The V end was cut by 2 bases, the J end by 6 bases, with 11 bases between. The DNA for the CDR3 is TGTGCCAGCAGTTACGGAAGAGAGGGTAATTCACCCCTCCACTTT. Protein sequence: CASSYGREGNSPLHF.

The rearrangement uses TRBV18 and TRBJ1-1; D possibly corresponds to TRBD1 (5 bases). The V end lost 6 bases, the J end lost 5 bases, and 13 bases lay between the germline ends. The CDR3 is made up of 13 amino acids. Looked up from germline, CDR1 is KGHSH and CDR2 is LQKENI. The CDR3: CASSSDKKTEAFF. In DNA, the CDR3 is TGTGCCAGCTCTTCGGACAAAAAAACTGAAGCTTTCTTT.

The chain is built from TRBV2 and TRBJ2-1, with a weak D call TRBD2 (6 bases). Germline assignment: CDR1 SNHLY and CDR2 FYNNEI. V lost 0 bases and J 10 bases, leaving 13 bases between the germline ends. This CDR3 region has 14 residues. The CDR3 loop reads CASSEARGIGEQFF. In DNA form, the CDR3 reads TGTGCCAGCAGTGAAGCGCGGGGCATAGGGGAGCAGTTCTTC.

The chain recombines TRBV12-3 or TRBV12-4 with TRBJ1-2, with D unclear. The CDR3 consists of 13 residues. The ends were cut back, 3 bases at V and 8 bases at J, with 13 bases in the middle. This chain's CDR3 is CASSFRHGEGYTF. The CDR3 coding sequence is TGTGCCAGCAGTTTTAGGCACGGGGAAGGCTACACCTTC.